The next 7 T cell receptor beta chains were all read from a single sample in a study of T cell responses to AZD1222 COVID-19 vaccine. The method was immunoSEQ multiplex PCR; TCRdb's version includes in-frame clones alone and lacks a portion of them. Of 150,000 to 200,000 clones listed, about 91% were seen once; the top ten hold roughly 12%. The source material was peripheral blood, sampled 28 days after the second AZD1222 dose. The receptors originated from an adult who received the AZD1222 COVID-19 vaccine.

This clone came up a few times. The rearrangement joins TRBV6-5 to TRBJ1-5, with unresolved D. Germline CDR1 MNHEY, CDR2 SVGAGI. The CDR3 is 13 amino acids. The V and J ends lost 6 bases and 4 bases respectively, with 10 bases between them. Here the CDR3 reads CASRVDLNQPQHF. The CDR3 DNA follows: TGTGCCAGCAGAGTTGACCTTAATCAGCCCCAGCATTTT.

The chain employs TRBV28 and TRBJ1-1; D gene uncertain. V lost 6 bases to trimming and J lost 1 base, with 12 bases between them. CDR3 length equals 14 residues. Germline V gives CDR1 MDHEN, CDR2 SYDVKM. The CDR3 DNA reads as TGTGCCAGCAGATCCGGCGGAGAGAACACTGAAGCTTTCTTT. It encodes CASRSGGENTEAFF. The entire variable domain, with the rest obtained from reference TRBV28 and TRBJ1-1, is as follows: DVKVTQSSRYLVKRTGEKVFLECVQDMDHENMFWYRQDPGLGLRLIYFSYDVKMKEKGDIPEGYSVSREKKERFSLILESASTNQTSMYLCASRSGGENTEAFFGQGTRLTVV.

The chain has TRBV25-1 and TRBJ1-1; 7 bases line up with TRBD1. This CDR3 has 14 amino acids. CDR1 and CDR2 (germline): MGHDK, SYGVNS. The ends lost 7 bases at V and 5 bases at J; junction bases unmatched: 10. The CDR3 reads CASTSTGVRTEAFF. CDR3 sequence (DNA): TGTGCCAGCACCTCTACAGGGGTCAGAACTGAAGCTTTCTTT.

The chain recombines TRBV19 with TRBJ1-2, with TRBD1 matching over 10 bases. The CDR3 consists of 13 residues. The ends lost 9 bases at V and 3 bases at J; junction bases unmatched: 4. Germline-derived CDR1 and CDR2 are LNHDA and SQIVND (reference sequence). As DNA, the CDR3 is TGTGCCAGCGGGACAGGGGCATACTATGGCTACACCTTC. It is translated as CASGTGAYYGYTF.

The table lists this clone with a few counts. CDR3 residues: CASSQDRKGYSNQPQHF. In nucleotides, the CDR3 is TGTGCCAGCAGCCAAGATCGTAAGGGTTATAGCAATCAGCCCCAGCATTTT. The rearrangement uses TRBV3-1 (or the pseudogene TRBV3-2) and TRBJ1-5; D is uncertain. Germline values: CDR1 LGHDT, CDR2 YNNKEL (reference sequence). The V and J ends lost 0 bases and 0 bases respectively, with 12 bases between them. The CDR3 is made up of 17 amino acids.

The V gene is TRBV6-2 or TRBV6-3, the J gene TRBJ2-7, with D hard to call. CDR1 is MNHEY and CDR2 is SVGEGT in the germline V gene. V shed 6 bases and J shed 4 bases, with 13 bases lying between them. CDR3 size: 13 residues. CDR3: CASSGRPWYEQYF. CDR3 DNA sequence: TGTGCCAGCAGCGGCAGACCCTGGTACGAGCAGTACTTC.

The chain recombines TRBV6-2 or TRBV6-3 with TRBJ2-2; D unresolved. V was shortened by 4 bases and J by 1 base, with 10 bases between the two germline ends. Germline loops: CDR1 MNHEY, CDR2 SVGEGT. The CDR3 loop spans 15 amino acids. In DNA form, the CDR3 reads TGTGCCAGCAGTTCGGTCCGGCAGAACACCGGGGAGCTGTTTTTT. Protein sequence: CASSSVRQNTGELFF.